These T cell receptor beta chains were read from a single sample in a study of blood T cell repertoires in COVID-19. Only in-frame clones appear in the TCRdb table, and some are missing; sequencing was by immunoSEQ multiplex PCR. This table holds approximately 270,000 clones, 88% found once. Material for sequencing was peripheral blood. These receptors all stem from a woman younger than 45 with COVID-19, enrolled during active disease. Each CDR3 is given with its conserved first and last residue. The D gene is left open where the match is weak. The size field is filled for only some rows; it gives once, few, many or a size class.

d_gene: -; v_gene: TRBV18; j_gene: TRBJ2-5; len: 15; abundance: -; CDR3aa: CASSPGNGAQETQYF; CDR3nt: TGTGCCAGCTCACCGGGCAATGGGGCCCAAGAGACCCAGTACTTC
d_gene: -; v_gene: TRBV7-6; j_gene: TRBJ1-3; len: 15; abundance: -; CDR3aa: CASSRGVYSGNTIYF; CDR3nt: TGTGCCAGCAGCCGCGGGGTTTACTCTGGAAACACCATATATTTT
d_gene: TRBD1; v_gene: TRBV2; j_gene: TRBJ1-5; len: 13; abundance: once; CDR3aa: CASHRGSQQPQHF; CDR3nt: TGTGCCAGCCACAGGGGATCGCAGCAGCCCCAGCATTTT
d_gene: -; v_gene: TRBV29-1; j_gene: TRBJ1-2; len: 13; abundance: -; CDR3aa: CSVELGDRYGYTF; CDR3nt: TGCAGCGTTGAACTCGGGGATCGCTATGGCTACACCTTC
d_gene: -; v_gene: TRBV5-8; j_gene: TRBJ2-2; len: 17; abundance: -; CDR3aa: CASSLGTGSGITGELFF; CDR3nt: TGTGCCAGCAGCTTGGGAACAGGATCCGGAATCACCGGGGAGCTGTTTTTT
d_gene: -; v_gene: TRBV28; j_gene: TRBJ1-6; len: 18; abundance: once; CDR3aa: CASSLWGGATAYNSPLHF; CDR3nt: TGTGCCAGCAGTTTATGGGGGGGAGCGACAGCTTATAATTCACCCCTCCACTTT
d_gene: -; v_gene: TRBV28; j_gene: TRBJ1-2; len: 14; abundance: -; CDR3aa: CASSSATVVHGYTF; CDR3nt: TGTGCCAGCAGTTCCGCGACAGTAGTCCATGGCTACACCTTC
d_gene: -; v_gene: TRBV12-3/TRBV12-4; j_gene: TRBJ1-2; len: 12; abundance: -; CDR3aa: CASAGAAYGYTF; CDR3nt: TGTGCATCGGCTGGGGCTGCTTATGGCTACACCTTC
d_gene: TRBD2; v_gene: TRBV4-3; j_gene: TRBJ2-1; len: 16; abundance: -; CDR3aa: CASSQEFPGGHNEQFF; CDR3nt: TGCGCCAGCAGCCAAGAGTTCCCGGGGGGGCACAATGAGCAGTTCTTC
d_gene: TRBD1; v_gene: TRBV4-3; j_gene: TRBJ2-5; len: 16; abundance: -; CDR3aa: CASSQDLGQGQETQYF; CDR3nt: TGCGCCAGCAGCCAAGATCTTGGACAGGGACAGGAGACCCAGTACTTC
d_gene: -; v_gene: TRBV3-1/TRBV3-2; j_gene: TRBJ1-5; len: 16; abundance: -; CDR3aa: CASSASAGRSNQPQHF; CDR3nt: TGTGCCAGCAGCGCCTCGGCGGGGAGAAGCAATCAGCCCCAGCATTTT
d_gene: TRBD1; v_gene: TRBV4-3; j_gene: TRBJ1-6; len: 16; abundance: -; CDR3aa: CASSSGQGNYNSPLHF; CDR3nt: TGCGCCAGCAGCTCGGGACAGGGAAACTATAATTCACCCCTCCACTTT
d_gene: -; v_gene: TRBV5-5; j_gene: TRBJ2-7; len: 12; abundance: -; CDR3aa: CASRLSVYEQYF; CDR3nt: TGTGCCAGCAGGCTTAGTGTCTACGAGCAGTACTTC
d_gene: TRBD2; v_gene: TRBV6-5; j_gene: TRBJ2-5; len: 15; abundance: once; CDR3aa: CASSYRREGRETQYF; CDR3nt: TGTGCCAGCAGTTATCGGCGGGAGGGCCGAGAGACCCAGTACTTC
d_gene: -; v_gene: TRBV3-1/TRBV3-2; j_gene: TRBJ2-1; len: 17; abundance: -; CDR3aa: CASSSRIAASSYNEQFF; CDR3nt: TGTGCCAGCAGCTCACGGATAGCGGCGAGCTCCTACAATGAGCAGTTCTTC
d_gene: -; v_gene: TRBV7-2; j_gene: TRBJ1-2; len: 14; abundance: once; CDR3aa: CASSYTWTDYGYTF; CDR3nt: TGTGCCAGCAGCTATACGTGGACAGACTATGGCTACACCTTC
d_gene: TRBD2; v_gene: TRBV6-5; j_gene: TRBJ2-5; len: 16; abundance: -; CDR3aa: CASSYPGLAGEETQYF; CDR3nt: TGTGCCAGCAGTTACCCAGGACTAGCGGGAGAAGAGACCCAGTACTTC
d_gene: TRBD2; v_gene: TRBV4-1; j_gene: TRBJ2-7; len: 17; abundance: -; CDR3aa: CASSFGLAGVRDYEQYF; CDR3nt: TGCGCCAGCAGCTTTGGACTAGCGGGGGTCCGAGACTACGAGCAGTACTTC
d_gene: TRBD1; v_gene: TRBV2; j_gene: TRBJ1-6; len: 13; abundance: -; CDR3aa: CASRTGPQESLHF; CDR3nt: TGTGCCAGCAGGACAGGGCCTCAAGAATCCCTCCACTTT
d_gene: -; v_gene: TRBV3-1/TRBV3-2; j_gene: TRBJ1-1; len: 13; abundance: once; CDR3aa: CASSRHRSTEAFF; CDR3nt: TGTGCCAGCAGCCGCCACAGGAGCACTGAAGCTTTCTTT
d_gene: -; v_gene: TRBV4-3; j_gene: TRBJ1-5; len: 14; abundance: -; CDR3aa: CASSANRENQPQHF; CDR3nt: TGCGCCAGCAGTGCGAACAGGGAAAATCAGCCCCAGCATTTT
d_gene: -; v_gene: TRBV30; j_gene: TRBJ2-1; len: 16; abundance: -; CDR3aa: CAWVPPRETGDNEQFF; CDR3nt: TGTGCCTGGGTCCCTCCCCGGGAGACGGGGGACAATGAGCAGTTCTTC
d_gene: TRBD2; v_gene: TRBV19; j_gene: TRBJ2-4; len: 17; abundance: -; CDR3aa: CASSILAGEPAKNIQYF; CDR3nt: TGTGCCAGTAGTATACTAGCGGGGGAGCCTGCCAAAAACATTCAGTACTTC
d_gene: TRBD1; v_gene: TRBV2; j_gene: TRBJ1-5; len: 14; abundance: -; CDR3aa: CASSLGQGYQPQHF; CDR3nt: TGTGCCAGCAGCCTCGGACAGGGGTACCAGCCCCAGCATTTT
d_gene: TRBD1; v_gene: TRBV5-1; j_gene: TRBJ1-2; len: 14; abundance: -; CDR3aa: CASSLGDRVYGYTF; CDR3nt: TGCGCCAGCAGCTTGGGAGACAGGGTCTATGGCTACACCTTC
d_gene: -; v_gene: TRBV4-3; j_gene: TRBJ2-1; len: 12; abundance: -; CDR3aa: CASSPDRTEQFF; CDR3nt: TGCGCCAGCAGCCCTGACAGAACTGAGCAGTTCTTC
d_gene: TRBD1; v_gene: TRBV27; j_gene: TRBJ1-5; len: 13; abundance: -; CDR3aa: CASSWTGVSPQHF; CDR3nt: TGTGCCAGCAGTTGGACAGGGGTCTCGCCCCAGCATTTT
d_gene: TRBD2; v_gene: TRBV6-5; j_gene: TRBJ2-1; len: 14; abundance: -; CDR3aa: CASSYTGGYNEQFF; CDR3nt: TGTGCCAGCAGTTACACGGGAGGGTACAATGAGCAGTTCTTC
d_gene: TRBD2; v_gene: TRBV2; j_gene: TRBJ2-5; len: 13; abundance: -; CDR3aa: CATLRGEQETQYF; CDR3nt: TGTGCCACCCTGCGGGGGGAACAAGAGACCCAGTACTTC
d_gene: -; v_gene: TRBV27; j_gene: TRBJ1-5; len: 14; abundance: -; CDR3aa: CASSRRAGNQPQHF; CDR3nt: TGTGCCAGCAGTCGGAGAGCAGGCAATCAGCCCCAGCATTTT
d_gene: -; v_gene: TRBV10-2; j_gene: TRBJ2-1; len: 14; abundance: -; CDR3aa: CASSEPTSNNEQFF; CDR3nt: TGCGCCAGCAGTGAGCCGACTAGTAACAATGAGCAGTTCTTC
d_gene: -; v_gene: TRBV10-2; j_gene: TRBJ1-6; len: 12; abundance: -; CDR3aa: CASSPGNSPLHF; CDR3nt: TGCGCCAGCAGCCCCGGGAATTCACCCCTCCACTTT
d_gene: TRBD2; v_gene: TRBV30; j_gene: TRBJ2-1; len: 15; abundance: -; CDR3aa: CAWSISGSSYNEQFF; CDR3nt: TGTGCCTGGAGTATTAGCGGGAGCTCCTACAATGAGCAGTTCTTC
d_gene: -; v_gene: TRBV5-5; j_gene: TRBJ2-4; len: 15; abundance: -; CDR3aa: CASSLSLEAKNIQYF; CDR3nt: TGTGCCAGCAGCTTGTCCCTGGAGGCCAAAAACATTCAGTACTTC
d_gene: -; v_gene: TRBV21-1; j_gene: TRBJ2-5; len: 15; abundance: -; CDR3aa: CASSKDRFPRETQYF; CDR3nt: TGTGCCAGCAGCAAAGATAGATTCCCGCGGGAGACCCAGTACTTC
d_gene: -; v_gene: TRBV19; j_gene: TRBJ1-1; len: 16; abundance: -; CDR3aa: CASSSDPGRGDTEAFF; CDR3nt: TGTGCCAGTAGTAGCGACCCTGGGCGGGGGGACACTGAAGCTTTCTTT
d_gene: TRBD1; v_gene: TRBV6-1; j_gene: TRBJ2-5; len: 15; abundance: -; CDR3aa: CASSEPGQAIETQYF; CDR3nt: TGTGCCAGCAGTGAACCGGGACAGGCGATAGAGACCCAGTACTTC
d_gene: -; v_gene: TRBV28; j_gene: TRBJ2-7; len: 13; abundance: few; CDR3aa: CASTQAQLYEQYF; CDR3nt: TGTGCCAGCACCCAGGCCCAGCTCTACGAGCAGTACTTC
d_gene: -; v_gene: TRBV19; j_gene: TRBJ1-2; len: 17; abundance: -; CDR3aa: CASLSRYPTGGWDGYTF; CDR3nt: TGTGCCAGCCTATCGAGGTACCCGACAGGTGGATGGGATGGCTACACCTTC
d_gene: TRBD1; v_gene: TRBV4-1; j_gene: TRBJ2-7; len: 15; abundance: -; CDR3aa: CASSHGTGLRYEQYF; CDR3nt: TGCGCCAGCAGCCATGGGACAGGGTTACGATACGAGCAGTACTTC
d_gene: TRBD2; v_gene: TRBV29-1; j_gene: TRBJ2-5; len: 15; abundance: -; CDR3aa: CSAWGGTGNQETQYF; CDR3nt: TGCAGCGCCTGGGGAGGGACGGGGAACCAAGAGACCCAGTACTTC
d_gene: -; v_gene: TRBV2; j_gene: TRBJ1-5; len: 14; abundance: -; CDR3aa: CASSGPRRAQPQHF; CDR3nt: TGTGCCAGCAGCGGCCCGAGGAGGGCTCAGCCCCAGCATTTT
d_gene: TRBD1; v_gene: TRBV13; j_gene: TRBJ1-1; len: 13; abundance: -; CDR3aa: CASSGTGNLSAFF; CDR3nt: TGTGCCAGCAGTGGGACAGGGAATCTGTCAGCTTTCTTT
d_gene: -; v_gene: TRBV18; j_gene: TRBJ2-2; len: 17; abundance: once; CDR3aa: CASSVLAPTADTGELFF; CDR3nt: TGTGCCAGCTCAGTTTTAGCGCCAACGGCGGACACCGGGGAGCTGTTTTTT
d_gene: TRBD2; v_gene: TRBV28; j_gene: TRBJ2-4; len: 17; abundance: -; CDR3aa: CASSPAGREYAKNIQYF; CDR3nt: TGTGCCAGCAGTCCCGCGGGGCGGGAGTATGCCAAAAACATTCAGTACTTC
d_gene: -; v_gene: TRBV6-5; j_gene: TRBJ2-1; len: 11; abundance: -; CDR3aa: CASSSTVGQFF; CDR3nt: TGTGCCAGCTCTTCGACAGTCGGGCAGTTCTTC
d_gene: TRBD1; v_gene: TRBV5-1; j_gene: TRBJ1-1; len: 15; abundance: -; CDR3aa: CASSFQGQGWTEAFF; CDR3nt: TGCGCCAGCAGCTTCCAAGGACAGGGGTGGACTGAAGCTTTCTTT
d_gene: -; v_gene: TRBV7-2; j_gene: TRBJ2-3; len: 16; abundance: -; CDR3aa: CASSLAWIGGTDTQYF; CDR3nt: TGTGCCAGCAGCTTAGCGTGGATAGGAGGCACAGATACGCAGTATTTT
d_gene: -; v_gene: TRBV5-1; j_gene: TRBJ2-1; len: 13; abundance: -; CDR3aa: CASSESRRGEQFF; CDR3nt: TGCGCCAGCAGCGAATCTAGGCGTGGTGAGCAGTTCTTC
d_gene: TRBD1; v_gene: TRBV5-4; j_gene: TRBJ1-2; len: 14; abundance: -; CDR3aa: CASSWGQSAYGYTF; CDR3nt: TGTGCCAGCAGCTGGGGACAGTCCGCATATGGCTACACCTTC
d_gene: TRBD1; v_gene: TRBV24-1; j_gene: TRBJ2-3; len: 15; abundance: -; CDR3aa: CATSYGQGAQDTQYF; CDR3nt: TGTGCCACCAGTTACGGACAGGGGGCTCAGGATACGCAGTATTTT
d_gene: -; v_gene: TRBV19; j_gene: TRBJ2-7; len: 14; abundance: -; CDR3aa: CATSQNRDSYEQYF; CDR3nt: TGTGCGACTAGCCAGAACAGGGACTCCTACGAGCAGTACTTC
d_gene: TRBD2; v_gene: TRBV27; j_gene: TRBJ2-7; len: 13; abundance: -; CDR3aa: CASSPGGVYEQYF; CDR3nt: TGTGCCAGCAGTCCGGGGGGAGTCTACGAGCAGTACTTC
d_gene: -; v_gene: TRBV10-3; j_gene: TRBJ1-1; len: 11; abundance: -; CDR3aa: CAISYNTEAFF; CDR3nt: TGTGCCATCAGTTATAACACTGAAGCTTTCTTT
d_gene: -; v_gene: TRBV19; j_gene: TRBJ1-1; len: 13; abundance: -; CDR3aa: CASSNQGDTEAFF; CDR3nt: TGTGCCAGTAGTAACCAAGGAGACACTGAAGCTTTCTTT
d_gene: -; v_gene: TRBV9; j_gene: TRBJ2-4; len: 14; abundance: few; CDR3aa: CASSVGFGENIQYF; CDR3nt: TGTGCCAGCAGCGTAGGTTTCGGAGAAAACATTCAGTACTTC
d_gene: -; v_gene: TRBV2; j_gene: TRBJ1-1; len: 13; abundance: -; CDR3aa: CASSEPPGHRAFF; CDR3nt: TGTGCCAGCAGTGAACCCCCGGGACATAGAGCTTTCTTT
d_gene: -; v_gene: TRBV12-5; j_gene: TRBJ2-3; len: 13; abundance: -; CDR3aa: CASGLMGADTQYF; CDR3nt: TGTGCTAGTGGTTTGATGGGGGCGGATACGCAGTATTTT
d_gene: TRBD2; v_gene: TRBV15; j_gene: TRBJ2-5; len: 17; abundance: once; CDR3aa: CATSRVFTSGALETQYF; CDR3nt: TGTGCCACCAGCAGAGTCTTCACTAGCGGGGCGTTGGAGACCCAGTACTTC
d_gene: TRBD1; v_gene: TRBV7-2; j_gene: TRBJ2-3; len: 14; abundance: -; CDR3aa: CASSFGQATDTQYF; CDR3nt: TGTGCCAGCAGCTTTGGACAGGCCACAGATACGCAGTATTTT